This TCR beta chain emerged from a study of patients and donors after allogeneic stem cell transplantation. The CDR3 runs to 13 residues. Deletions cut 6 bases from V and 3 bases from J, with 11 bases between. Using its own MiXCR run on the RT-PCR reads, TCRdb lists one record per CDR3 protein. The table has 100,000 to 130,000 distinct CDR3 sequences, less than 45% seen once. Sequenced sample: blood, either unsorted or a sorted T cell fraction (not recorded which). The clonotype comes from a human donor who was either an allogeneic HSCT recipient or a stem cell or donor lymphocyte infusion donor (not recorded which). It is not recorded whose cells these are; they may come from a transplant donor. The V call is TRBV12-3 or TRBV12-4, the J call TRBJ2-5; unclear D gene. CDR3 in DNA: TGTGCCAGCAGCCCCCCCTGGGAAGAGACCCAGTACTTC. Protein sequence: CASSPPWEETQYF.